These T cell receptor beta chains were read from a single sample in a study of early T cells in non-severe SARS-CoV-2 infection. TCRdb called the 5' RACE reads again in MiXCR, with one record for every CDR3 protein. The sample includes 20,000 to 25,000 distinct CDR3 sequences, approximately 4.5% of them seen just once. Sequences were obtained from whole blood. Every receptor here comes from an adult who was a healthcare worker with PCR-confirmed SARS-CoV-2 infection or an uninfected control (not recorded which). Both conserved end residues are part of each CDR3. D genes are given only for firm matches. Part of the rows lack a size; the others show once, few, many or a class for expanded clones.

D: NA
J: TRBJ1-3
V: TRBV3-1
size: many
DNA: TGTGCCAGCAGCCCCACGGCTGGAAACACCATATATTTT
CDR3: CASSPTAGNTIYF

D: NA
J: TRBJ1-5
V: TRBV4-3
size: many
DNA: TGCGCCAGCAGCCAAGGGACGCAGATTCAGCCCCAGCATTTT
CDR3: CASSQGTQIQPQHF

D: NA
J: TRBJ2-6
V: TRBV7-3
size: many
DNA: TGTGCCAGCAGCTTAGACAACCAACTCGGTGGTGGGGCCAACGTCCTGACTTTC
CDR3: CASSLDNQLGGGANVLTF

D: TRBD1
J: TRBJ2-1
V: TRBV5-5
size: many
DNA: TGTGCCAGCAGCGTTGTGACAGGGCCGAGCTCCTACAATGAGCAGTTCTTC
CDR3: CASSVVTGPSSYNEQFF

D: NA
J: TRBJ2-1
V: TRBV6-5
size: NA
DNA: TGTGCCAGCAGACCGGGAGTTGGAATGAATGAGCAGTTCTTC
CDR3: CASRPGVGMNEQFF

D: NA
J: TRBJ1-2
V: TRBV7-9
size: few
DNA: TGTGCCAGCAGCTCCCCGATGGCAGCTCCTTACTACACCTTC
CDR3: CASSSPMAAPYYTF

D: NA
J: TRBJ1-1
V: TRBV6-6
size: many
DNA: TGTGCCAGCTCCCTCACTCGCGCTGAAGCTTTCTTT
CDR3: CASSLTRAEAFF

D: TRBD2
J: TRBJ2-7
V: TRBV7-2
size: NA
DNA: TGTGCCAGCAGCTTTGGACTAGCGGGAACCTACGAGCAGTACTTC
CDR3: CASSFGLAGTYEQYF

D: NA
J: TRBJ2-5
V: TRBV24-1
size: many
DNA: TGTGCCACCAGGCCCCTGGTGGATGGGCAGGGGTCGAAGACCCAGTACTTC
CDR3: CATRPLVDGQGSKTQYF

D: TRBD1
J: TRBJ2-3
V: TRBV4-3
size: NA
DNA: TGCGCCAGCAGCCGCGGGACAGGGGTCCCAGATACGCAGTGTTTT
CDR3: CASSRGTGVPDTQCF

D: NA
J: TRBJ1-1
V: TRBV9
size: many
DNA: TGTGCCAGCAGCGGAAGCAGTGAGAACACTGAAGCTTTCTTT
CDR3: CASSGSSENTEAFF

D: TRBD2
J: TRBJ2-7
V: TRBV9
size: many
DNA: TGTGCCAGCAGCGAAGAAGCGGGGAGCTCCTACGAGCAGTACTTC
CDR3: CASSEEAGSSYEQYF

D: NA
J: TRBJ2-3
V: TRBV24-1
size: few
DNA: TGTGCCACCAGTGATCCGGACGGTATAAACACAGATACGCAGTATTTT
CDR3: CATSDPDGINTDTQYF

D: NA
J: TRBJ2-1
V: TRBV5-1
size: many
DNA: TGCGCCAGCAGCCCTCCTCGAGGACTAACCCAGTTCTTC
CDR3: CASSPPRGLTQFF

D: NA
J: TRBJ2-1
V: TRBV5-1
size: few
DNA: TGCGCCAGCAGTGGGGACATCCCCAGGAGCAATGAGCAGTTCTTC
CDR3: CASSGDIPRSNEQFF

D: NA
J: TRBJ1-2
V: TRBV30
size: many
DNA: TGTGCCTGGAGCTTCCGCGGGGCTGTTAACTATGGCTACACCTTC
CDR3: CAWSFRGAVNYGYTF

D: NA
J: TRBJ2-7
V: TRBV7-2
size: many
DNA: TGTGCCAGCAGCCCAAGGGCCTTAAACGGTGACGAGCAGTACTTC
CDR3: CASSPRALNGDEQYF

D: TRBD2
J: TRBJ2-3
V: TRBV11-2
size: many
DNA: TGTGCCAGCAGCCCCGGACTAGCGGGAGGATTTAACACAGATACGCAGTATTTT
CDR3: CASSPGLAGGFNTDTQYF

D: NA
J: TRBJ1-3
V: TRBV6-1
size: many
DNA: TGTGCCAGCAGCAAGACAGTCTCTGGAAACACCATATATTTT
CDR3: CASSKTVSGNTIYF

D: NA
J: TRBJ2-1
V: TRBV10-2
size: few
DNA: TGCGCCAGCAGTTCGGTTGCGGGGGCCCACAATGAGCAGTTCTTC
CDR3: CASSSVAGAHNEQFF

D: NA
J: TRBJ1-6
V: TRBV19
size: many
DNA: TGTGCCAGTAGTCCGCTAGGGGATACCGCCTATTCACCCCTCCACTTT
CDR3: CASSPLGDTAYSPLHF

D: NA
J: TRBJ2-2
V: TRBV24-1
size: many
DNA: TGTGCCACCAGTGCCTTGACAGAAACCGGGGAGCTGTTTTTT
CDR3: CATSALTETGELFF

D: TRBD2
J: TRBJ2-1
V: TRBV4-1
size: many
DNA: TGCGCCAGCAGCCCAGGACTAGCCGGATACAATGAGCAGTTCTTC
CDR3: CASSPGLAGYNEQFF

D: TRBD2
J: TRBJ2-2
V: TRBV7-2
size: many
DNA: TGTGCCAGCAGCTCGCTAGCGGGGATTCGAACCGGGGAGCTGTTTTTT
CDR3: CASSSLAGIRTGELFF

D: NA
J: TRBJ1-1
V: TRBV18
size: many
DNA: TGTGCCAGCTCATTACAGACAGGCAATACTGAAGCTTTCTTT
CDR3: CASSLQTGNTEAFF